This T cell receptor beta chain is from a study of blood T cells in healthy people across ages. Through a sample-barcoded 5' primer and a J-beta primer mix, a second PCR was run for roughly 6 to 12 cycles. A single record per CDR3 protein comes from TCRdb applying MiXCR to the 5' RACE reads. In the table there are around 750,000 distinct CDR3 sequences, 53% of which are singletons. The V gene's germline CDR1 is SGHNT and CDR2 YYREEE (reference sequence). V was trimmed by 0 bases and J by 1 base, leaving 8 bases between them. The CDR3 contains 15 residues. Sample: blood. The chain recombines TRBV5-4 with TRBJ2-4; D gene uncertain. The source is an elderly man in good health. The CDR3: CASSLVGPAKNIQYF. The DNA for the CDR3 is TGTGCCAGCAGCTTGGTCGGACCGGCCAAAAACATTCAGTACTTC.